This is a list of T cell receptor beta chains from one sample in a study of blood T cell repertoires in COVID-19. The method was immunoSEQ multiplex PCR; TCRdb's version includes in-frame clones alone and lacks a portion of them. The top ten clones hold 3% to 4.5% of a sample with 100,000 to 150,000 clones, 70% to 90% of them seen once. The sample consisted of peripheral blood. The receptors shown here come from a woman aged 60-70 years with acute or convalescent COVID-19. The CDR3 runs from the conserved cysteine through the conserved F or W. A D gene is named only where the DNA matches it firmly. Expanded clones are given a class, and other clones once, few, many or no size at all.

CDR3 protein	CDR3 DNA	CDR3 length	clone size	J gene	D gene	V gene
CASSPHGGWNTEAFF	TGTGCCAGCAGCCCCCACGGGGGTTGGAACACTGAAGCTTTCTTT	15	NA	TRBJ1-1	NA	TRBV7-2
CASSEGQGASRQPQHF	TGTGCCAGTAGTGAGGGACAGGGGGCGTCAAGACAGCCCCAGCATTTT	16	NA	TRBJ1-5	TRBD1	TRBV19
CASSLGGTGVYGYTF	TGTGCCAGCAGTTTGGGCGGGACAGGGGTCTATGGCTACACCTTC	15	NA	TRBJ1-2	TRBD1	TRBV28
CASSIPGLAGGVGELFF	TGTGCCAGTAGTATCCCCGGCCTAGCGGGAGGGGTCGGGGAGCTGTTTTTT	17	once	TRBJ2-2	TRBD2	TRBV19
CASSWTSGGTDTQYF	TGCGCCAGCAGCTGGACTAGCGGGGGCACAGATACGCAGTATTTT	15	NA	TRBJ2-3	TRBD2	TRBV5-1
CAWARARYTEAFF	TGTGCCTGGGCCAGGGCGCGGTACACTGAAGCTTTCTTT	13	NA	TRBJ1-1	NA	TRBV30
CASSQVDRSSRMRKEQFF	TGTGCCAGCAGCCAAGTAGATCGTTCTAGCCGGATGCGGAAGGAGCAGTTCTTC	18	NA	TRBJ2-1	NA	TRBV3-1/TRBV3-2
CASSQASGRVTYNEQFF	TGTGCCAGCAGCCAAGCCAGCGGGAGGGTTACCTACAATGAGCAGTTCTTC	17	NA	TRBJ2-1	TRBD2	TRBV3-1/TRBV3-2
CASTLGGAGGYTF	TGTGCCAGCACCCTAGGGGGGGCTGGTGGCTACACCTTC	13	NA	TRBJ1-2	NA	TRBV12-3/TRBV12-4
CASSPGQGSGYGYTF	TGTGCCAGCTCGCCGGGACAGGGAAGCGGGTATGGCTACACCTTC	15	NA	TRBJ1-2	TRBD1	TRBV18
CASSLGGTGRSRGYTF	TGTGCCAGCAGCTTAGGCGGGACAGGGCGGTCGCGGGGCTACACCTTC	16	NA	TRBJ1-2	TRBD1	TRBV13
CASSTTRPQYF	TGTGCCAGCAGTACCACTCGCCCCCAGTACTTC	11	NA	TRBJ2-5	NA	TRBV28
CATYRGSGGYGYTF	TGTGCCACGTACCGAGGAAGCGGCGGGTATGGCTACACCTTC	14	NA	TRBJ1-2	NA	TRBV28
CASSSPTGSAGQPQHF	TGTGCCAGTAGCTCTCCGACAGGGAGTGCGGGTCAGCCCCAGCATTTT	16	NA	TRBJ1-5	TRBD1	TRBV19
CASSQAAPPGTGHYGYTF	TGCGCCAGCAGCCAAGCCGCCCCCCCCGGGACAGGACACTATGGCTACACCTTC	18	NA	TRBJ1-2	TRBD1	TRBV4-1
CASSTGTGNTEAFF	TGTGCCAGCAGCACGGGGACTGGGAACACTGAAGCTTTCTTT	14	once	TRBJ1-1	NA	TRBV11-3
CASSEAGRMGNQPQHF	TGTGCCAGCAGTGAAGCGGGCAGGATGGGCAATCAGCCCCAGCATTTT	16	NA	TRBJ1-5	NA	TRBV2
CAISESGAGKAGGVYEQFF	TGTGCCATCAGTGAGTCCGGTGCGGGGAAAGCGGGAGGAGTTTATGAGCAGTTCTTC	19	NA	TRBJ2-1	TRBD2	TRBV10-3
CASSSDRGSQPQHF	TGTGCCAGCAGCTCCGACAGGGGGTCTCAGCCCCAGCATTTT	14	once	TRBJ1-5	TRBD1	TRBV7-2
CASTQRGLYGYTF	TGTGCCAGCACTCAACGGGGTCTCTATGGCTACACCTTC	13	NA	TRBJ1-2	NA	TRBV6-5
CSVTGTGREAFF	TGCAGCGTTACCGGGACAGGGCGTGAAGCTTTCTTT	12	NA	TRBJ1-1	TRBD1	TRBV29-1
CASSLDYSYNEQFF	TGTGCCAGCAGCTTAGACTATTCCTACAATGAGCAGTTCTTC	14	NA	TRBJ2-1	NA	TRBV11-2
CASSATGGRANYGYTF	TGTGCCAGCAGCGCGACAGGGGGGAGGGCTAACTATGGCTACACCTTC	16	NA	TRBJ1-2	TRBD1	TRBV27
CASSIRTGGNYGYTF	TGTGCCAGTAGTATTCGGACAGGGGGCAACTATGGCTACACCTTC	15	NA	TRBJ1-2	TRBD1	TRBV19
CATSGTGSETQYF	TGTGCCACCAGTGGGACAGGGAGCGAGACCCAGTACTTC	13	NA	TRBJ2-5	TRBD1	TRBV15
CASSLTRGTEAFF	TGTGCCAGCAGTCTGACCAGAGGCACTGAAGCTTTCTTT	13	NA	TRBJ1-1	NA	TRBV6-5
CASTGGAYNEQFF	TGTGCCAGCACGGGGGGCGCCTACAATGAGCAGTTCTTC	13	NA	TRBJ2-1	NA	TRBV2
CASSELLGNTIYF	TGTGCCAGTAGCGAACTCCTTGGAAACACCATATATTTT	13	NA	TRBJ1-3	NA	TRBV19
CASSGTGSGNTIYF	TGTGCCAGCAGCGGGACAGGGTCTGGAAACACCATATATTTT	14	NA	TRBJ1-3	TRBD1	TRBV9
CASSDIDRPNTEAFF	TGTGCCAGCAGTGACATCGACAGGCCGAACACTGAAGCTTTCTTT	15	NA	TRBJ1-1	NA	TRBV6-4
CASSQTGGLSEQFF	TGTGCCAGCAGCCAGACAGGGGGCCTGAGCGAGCAGTTCTTC	14	NA	TRBJ2-1	TRBD1	TRBV6-5
CASSLTAGRLSYEQYF	TGTGCCAGCAGCTTAACAGCGGGCAGATTGTCCTACGAGCAGTACTTC	16	NA	TRBJ2-7	NA	TRBV7-9
CASSPGAGLNEQFF	TGTGCCAGCTCACCAGGGGCAGGCCTCAATGAGCAGTTCTTC	14	once	TRBJ2-1	NA	TRBV18
CASSLETYTGELFF	TGCGCCAGCAGCTTGGAAACTTACACCGGGGAGCTGTTTTTT	14	once	TRBJ2-2	NA	TRBV5-1
CASSPRGRPPNYGYTF	TGTGCCAGCAGTCCCAGGGGGCGCCCCCCTAACTATGGCTACACCTTC	16	NA	TRBJ1-2	TRBD1	TRBV27
CASSISGNTGELFF	TGTGCCAGCAGCATTAGCGGGAACACCGGGGAGCTGTTTTTT	14	NA	TRBJ2-2	NA	TRBV7-2
CASSLVQAKPYGYTF	TGCGCCAGCAGCTTGGTGCAGGCCAAACCCTATGGCTACACCTTC	15	once	TRBJ1-2	NA	TRBV5-1
CAWSVRGPGVLRGANEQFF	TGTGCCTGGAGTGTAAGAGGGCCAGGGGTATTAAGGGGAGCAAATGAGCAGTTCTTC	19	NA	TRBJ2-1	NA	TRBV30
CASSYSGETQYF	TGTGCCAGCAGTTATAGCGGAGAGACCCAGTACTTC	12	NA	TRBJ2-5	NA	TRBV12-3/TRBV12-4
CASSAKDSISYTF	TGTGCCAGCAGCGCCAAGGACAGCATAAGCTACACCTTC	13	once	TRBJ1-2	NA	TRBV9
CASRGQGWDTEAFF	TGTGCCAGCAGGGGACAGGGTTGGGACACTGAAGCTTTCTTT	14	NA	TRBJ1-1	TRBD1	TRBV6-6
CASSLTGALNTEAFF	TGTGCCAGCAGTTTAACAGGGGCCCTGAACACTGAAGCTTTCTTT	15	NA	TRBJ1-1	TRBD1	TRBV28
CASSLGTGPSEKLFF	TGTGCCAGCAGCTTAGGGACAGGCCCATCTGAAAAACTGTTTTTT	15	NA	TRBJ1-4	TRBD1	TRBV7-9
CASSLTGEDFF	TGCGCCAGCAGCCTAACAGGGGAGGATTTCTTC	11	NA	TRBJ2-1	NA	TRBV5-1
CASRRQGGGNTIYF	TGTGCCAGCAGGAGACAGGGAGGTGGAAACACCATATATTTT	14	once	TRBJ1-3	TRBD1	TRBV11-2
CASSNPAGNLGSYGYTF	TGTGCCAGCAGCAACCCCGCAGGAAACCTGGGCAGCTATGGCTACACCTTC	17	NA	TRBJ1-2	NA	TRBV7-9
CASSPLAGQGEQPQHF	TGTGCCAGCTCACCACTGGCAGGGCAAGGAGAGCAGCCCCAGCATTTT	16	few	TRBJ1-5	NA	TRBV18
CASSQEGQSRLRLTF	TGTGCCAGCAGCCAAGAAGGACAGAGTCGACTCCGTCTCACCTTC	15	NA	TRBJ1-2	NA	TRBV4-2
CASSLAIQLAGRDEQFF	TGTGCCAGCAGCTTAGCGATCCAACTAGCGGGGAGGGATGAGCAGTTCTTC	17	NA	TRBJ2-1	TRBD2	TRBV7-9
CATSRIQGMLGNQPQHF	TGTGCCACCAGCAGAATACAGGGGATGTTGGGGAATCAGCCCCAGCATTTT	17	NA	TRBJ1-5	TRBD1	TRBV15
CASSRDRGLAEQFF	TGTGCCAGCAGCCGGGACAGGGGGCTAGCTGAGCAGTTCTTC	14	NA	TRBJ2-1	TRBD1	TRBV11-2